This TCR beta chain derives from a study of radiation and T cells in renal cell carcinoma. V lost 4 bases and J 2 bases, leaving 5 bases between the germline ends. CDR1 is MNHEY, CDR2 SMNVEV, per germline (reference sequence). This CDR3 spans 12 amino acids. Sequenced by immunoSEQ multiplex PCR; TCRdb stores in-frame clones only, minus some. This sample has about 74,000 clones, with nearly 90% found just once. Described time point: blood 4 weeks post-SBRT, at nephrectomy. Sample treatment: 15 Gy SBRT to primary tumor, nephrectomy 4 weeks later. This clone came up once. The sequence derives from a woman in her seventies with renal cell carcinoma. J is TRBJ1-2 and V is TRBV27; no clear D. The sample here was blood, taken from a patient whose treatment included radiotherapy and nephrectomy. The CDR3 region has the DNA TGTGCCAGCAGTTCAGGCAACTATGGCTACACCTTC. It specifies CASSSGNYGYTF.